This T cell receptor beta chain was documented in a study of cytomegalovirus exposure and HLA in healthy donors. Study in general: HLA-typed donors were the source of around 85 million unique TCRs held in an early data release. General study results and limits: A later analysis showed HLA-associated TCR beta chains outstripping equally common others in clonal expansion. An observed cluster of highly shared sequence variants was recorded as a likely sequencing artifact.

Remarks on this clone: The antigen remains undetermined.

PCR employed 60 Vbeta and 13 Jbeta primers. Produced via immunoSEQ multiplex PCR; TCRdb's table is partial and in-frame only. The data hold around 130,000 clones, with roughly 88% observed a single time. Germline CDR1 reads MNHEY; CDR2 reads SMNVEV (reference sequence). CDR3 length: 16 amino acids. The V and J ends lost 3 bases and 6 bases, in that order; junction bases with no gene match: 12. Sequences were obtained from PBMCs. The rearrangement uses TRBV27 and TRBJ1-1, with TRBD1 matching over 8 bases. This receptor was obtained from a boy aged 5-17 years in good health and CMV-seronegative. The CDR3 DNA is TGTGCCAGCAGTTTGTTCTCAGGGGGCCGCGGCTCTGAAGCTTTCTTT. Residues: CASSLFSGGRGSEAFF.